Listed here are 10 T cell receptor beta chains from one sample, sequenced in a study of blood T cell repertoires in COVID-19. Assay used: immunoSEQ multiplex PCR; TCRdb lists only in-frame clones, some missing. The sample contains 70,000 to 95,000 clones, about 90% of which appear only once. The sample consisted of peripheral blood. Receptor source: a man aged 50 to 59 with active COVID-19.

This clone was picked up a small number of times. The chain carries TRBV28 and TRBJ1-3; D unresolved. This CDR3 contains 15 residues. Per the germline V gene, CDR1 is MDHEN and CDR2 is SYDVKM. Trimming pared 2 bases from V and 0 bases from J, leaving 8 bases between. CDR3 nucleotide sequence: TGTGCCAGCAGTTTAACGGCTAGCTCTGGAAACACCATATATTTT. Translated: CASSLTASSGNTIYF.

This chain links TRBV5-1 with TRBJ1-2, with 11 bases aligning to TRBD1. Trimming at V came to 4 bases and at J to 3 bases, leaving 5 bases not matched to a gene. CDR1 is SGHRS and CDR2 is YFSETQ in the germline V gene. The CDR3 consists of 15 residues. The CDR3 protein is CASSGRTGGDYGYTF. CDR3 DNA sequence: TGCGCCAGCAGCGGAAGGACAGGGGGCGACTATGGCTACACCTTC.

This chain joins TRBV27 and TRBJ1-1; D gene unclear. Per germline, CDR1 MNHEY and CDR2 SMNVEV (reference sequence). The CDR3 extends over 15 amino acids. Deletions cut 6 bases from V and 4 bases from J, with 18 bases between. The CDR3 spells CASRGPMKGGTEAFF. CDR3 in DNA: TGTGCCAGCAGAGGTCCCATGAAAGGCGGCACTGAAGCTTTCTTT.

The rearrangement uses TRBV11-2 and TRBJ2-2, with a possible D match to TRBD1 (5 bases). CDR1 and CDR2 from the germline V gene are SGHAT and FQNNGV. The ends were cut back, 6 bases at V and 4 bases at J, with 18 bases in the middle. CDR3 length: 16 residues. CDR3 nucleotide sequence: TGTGCCAGCAGTGACACAGTCTCAAGGGGCACCGGGGAGCTGTTTTTT. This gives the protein CASSDTVSRGTGELFF.

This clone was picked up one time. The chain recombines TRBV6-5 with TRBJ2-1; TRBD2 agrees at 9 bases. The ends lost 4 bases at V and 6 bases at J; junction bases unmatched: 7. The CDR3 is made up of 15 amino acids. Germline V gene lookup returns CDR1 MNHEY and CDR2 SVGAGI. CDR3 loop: CASSFSGRRVNEQFF. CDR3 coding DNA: TGTGCCAGCAGTTTTAGCGGGAGAAGGGTCAATGAGCAGTTCTTC.

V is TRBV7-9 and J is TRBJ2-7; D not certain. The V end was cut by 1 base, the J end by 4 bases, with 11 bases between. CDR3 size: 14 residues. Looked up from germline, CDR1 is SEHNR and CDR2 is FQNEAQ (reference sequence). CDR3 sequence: CASSLVSELYEQYF. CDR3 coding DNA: TGTGCCAGCAGCTTAGTGTCTGAGCTGTACGAGCAGTACTTC.

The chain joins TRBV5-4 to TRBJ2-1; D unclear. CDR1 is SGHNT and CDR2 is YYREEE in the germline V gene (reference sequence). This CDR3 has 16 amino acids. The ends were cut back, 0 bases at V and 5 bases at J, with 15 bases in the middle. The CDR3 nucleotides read TGTGCCAGCAGCTTGGATCGGCAGGCAGCTAACAATGAGCAGTTCTTC. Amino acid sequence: CASSLDRQAANNEQFF.

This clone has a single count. The CDR3 coding sequence is TGTGCCAGCAGTAGGGACAACAATCAGCCCCAGCATTTT. This sequence encodes CASSRDNNQPQHF. This chain uses TRBV6-2 or TRBV6-3 with TRBJ1-5; TRBD1 might be the D (6 bases). V lost 5 bases to trimming and J lost 3 bases, with 8 bases between them. CDR1 MNHEY and CDR2 SVGEGT come from the germline V gene. The CDR3 runs to 13 residues.

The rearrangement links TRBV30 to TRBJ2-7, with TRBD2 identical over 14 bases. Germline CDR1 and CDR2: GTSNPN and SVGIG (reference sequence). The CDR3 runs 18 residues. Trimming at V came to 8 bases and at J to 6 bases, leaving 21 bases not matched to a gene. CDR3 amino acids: CAGEVHGTSGRGLGEQYF. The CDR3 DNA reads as TGTGCCGGGGAGGTACACGGGACTAGCGGGAGAGGCCTGGGCGAGCAGTACTTC.

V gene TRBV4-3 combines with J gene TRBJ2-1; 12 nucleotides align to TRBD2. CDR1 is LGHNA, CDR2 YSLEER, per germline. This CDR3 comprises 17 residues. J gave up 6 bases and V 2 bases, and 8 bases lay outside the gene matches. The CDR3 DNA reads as TGCGCCAGCAGCCAACGCACGCTAGCGGGGGGGCGCAATGAGCAGTTCTTC. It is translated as CASSQRTLAGGRNEQFF.